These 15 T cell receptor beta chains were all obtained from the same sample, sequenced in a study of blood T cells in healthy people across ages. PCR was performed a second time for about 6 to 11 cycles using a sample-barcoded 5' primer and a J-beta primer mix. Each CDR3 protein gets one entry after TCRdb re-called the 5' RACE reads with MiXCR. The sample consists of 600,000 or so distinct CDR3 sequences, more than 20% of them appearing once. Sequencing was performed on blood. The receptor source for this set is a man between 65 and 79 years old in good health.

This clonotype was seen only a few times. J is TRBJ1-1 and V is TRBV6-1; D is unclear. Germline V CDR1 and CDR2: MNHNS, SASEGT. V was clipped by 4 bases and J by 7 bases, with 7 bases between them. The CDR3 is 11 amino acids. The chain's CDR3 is CASSGVIEAFF. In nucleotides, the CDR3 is TGTGCCAGCAGTGGAGTGATTGAAGCTTTCTTT.

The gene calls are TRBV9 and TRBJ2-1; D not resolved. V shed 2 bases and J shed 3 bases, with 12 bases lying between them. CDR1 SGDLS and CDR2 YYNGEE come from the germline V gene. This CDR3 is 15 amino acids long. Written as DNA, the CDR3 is TGTGCCAGCAGCGTTGGCGGAATACTCTACAATGAGCAGTTCTTC. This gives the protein CASSVGGILYNEQFF.

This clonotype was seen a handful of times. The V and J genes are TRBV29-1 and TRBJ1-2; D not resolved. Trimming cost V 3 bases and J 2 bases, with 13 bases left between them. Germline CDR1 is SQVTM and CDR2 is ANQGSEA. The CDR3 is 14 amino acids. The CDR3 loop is CSVDGRTPNYGYTF. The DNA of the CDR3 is TGCAGCGTTGACGGCAGGACGCCGAACTATGGCTACACCTTC.

In DNA, the CDR3 is TGTGCCAGCAGCTCGGAACTACGCCAGGACTACACCTTC. Its protein product is CASSSELRQDYTF. The chain employs TRBV7-9 and TRBJ1-2; D is uncertain. From germline, CDR1 is SEHNR and CDR2 FQNEAQ (reference sequence). Trimming removed 4 bases at V and 10 bases at J, with 16 bases between. The CDR3 has 13 residues.

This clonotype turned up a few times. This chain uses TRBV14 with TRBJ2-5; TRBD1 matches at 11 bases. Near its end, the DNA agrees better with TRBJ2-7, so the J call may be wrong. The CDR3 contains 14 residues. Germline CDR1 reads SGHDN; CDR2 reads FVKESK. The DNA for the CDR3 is TGTGCCAGCAGCAGGACAGGGGGCAACTACGAGCAGTACTTC. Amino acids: CASSRTGGNYEQYF.

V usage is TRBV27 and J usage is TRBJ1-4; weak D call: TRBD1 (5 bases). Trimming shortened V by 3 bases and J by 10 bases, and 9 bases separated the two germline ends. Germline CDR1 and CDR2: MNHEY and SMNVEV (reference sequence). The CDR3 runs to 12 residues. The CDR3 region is CASSFRGGKLFF. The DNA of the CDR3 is TGTGCCAGCAGTTTTCGGGGGGGAAAACTGTTTTTT.

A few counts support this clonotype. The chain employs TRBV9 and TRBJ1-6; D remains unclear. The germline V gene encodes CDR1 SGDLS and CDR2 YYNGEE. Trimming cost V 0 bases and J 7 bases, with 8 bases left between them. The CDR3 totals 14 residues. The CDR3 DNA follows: TGTGCCAGCAGCGTAGGACTTTCCAATTCACCCCTCCACTTT. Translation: CASSVGLSNSPLHF.

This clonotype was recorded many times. Written as DNA, the CDR3 is TGCGCCAGCAGCTTGACCCCGCGGACGGATAACGGTGAAAAACTGTTTTTT. It is translated as CASSLTPRTDNGEKLFF. The genes are TRBV5-1 and TRBJ1-4; D gene uncertain. V lost 1 base and J lost 7, with 20 bases in between. CDR3 length equals 17 residues. Germline loops: CDR1 SGHRS, CDR2 YFSETQ.

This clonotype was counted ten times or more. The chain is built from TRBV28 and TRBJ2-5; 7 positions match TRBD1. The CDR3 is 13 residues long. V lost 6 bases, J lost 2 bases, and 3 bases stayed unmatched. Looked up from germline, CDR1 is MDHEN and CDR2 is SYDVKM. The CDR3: CASRGQPQETQYF. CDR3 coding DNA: TGTGCCAGCAGGGGACAGCCACAAGAGACCCAGTACTTC.

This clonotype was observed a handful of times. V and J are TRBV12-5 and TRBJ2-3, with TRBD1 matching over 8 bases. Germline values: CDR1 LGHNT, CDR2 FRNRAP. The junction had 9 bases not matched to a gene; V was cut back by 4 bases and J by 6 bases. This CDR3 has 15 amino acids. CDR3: CASGSRDRNVDTQYF. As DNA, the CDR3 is TGTGCTAGTGGTTCCCGGGACAGGAATGTGGATACGCAGTATTTT.

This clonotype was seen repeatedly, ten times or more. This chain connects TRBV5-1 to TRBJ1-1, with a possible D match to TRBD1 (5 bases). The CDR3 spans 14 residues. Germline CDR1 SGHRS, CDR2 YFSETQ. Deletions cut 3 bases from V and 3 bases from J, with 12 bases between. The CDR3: CASSSLKGDTEAFF. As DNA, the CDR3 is TGCGCCAGCAGCTCTCTAAAAGGGGACACTGAAGCTTTCTTT. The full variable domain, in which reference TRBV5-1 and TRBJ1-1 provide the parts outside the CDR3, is KAGVTQTPRYLIKTRGQQVTLSCSPISGHRSVSWYQQTPGQGLQFLFEYFSETQRNKGNFPGRFSGRQFSNSRSEMNVSTLELGDSALYLCASSSLKGDTEAFFGQGTRLTVV.

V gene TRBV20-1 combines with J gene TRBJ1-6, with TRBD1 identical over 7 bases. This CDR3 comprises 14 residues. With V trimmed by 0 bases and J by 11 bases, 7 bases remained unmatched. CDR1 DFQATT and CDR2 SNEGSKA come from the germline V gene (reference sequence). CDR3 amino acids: CSAREDRERPPLHF. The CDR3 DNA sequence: TGCAGTGCTAGAGAAGACAGGGAGCGGCCACCCCTCCACTTT.

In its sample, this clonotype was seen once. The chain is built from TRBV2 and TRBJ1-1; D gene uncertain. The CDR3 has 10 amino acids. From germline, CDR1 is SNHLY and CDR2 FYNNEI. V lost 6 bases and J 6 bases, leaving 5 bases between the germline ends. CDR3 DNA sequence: TGTGCCAGCAGGGTGGCTGAAGCTTTCTTT. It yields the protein CASRVAEAFF.

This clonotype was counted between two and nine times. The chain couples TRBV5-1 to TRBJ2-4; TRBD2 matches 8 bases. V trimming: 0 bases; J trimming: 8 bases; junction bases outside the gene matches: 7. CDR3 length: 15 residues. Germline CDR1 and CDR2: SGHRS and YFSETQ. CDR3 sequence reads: CASSLEGREGDIQYF. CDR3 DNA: TGCGCCAGCAGCTTGGAAGGTCGGGAGGGAGACATTCAGTACTTC.

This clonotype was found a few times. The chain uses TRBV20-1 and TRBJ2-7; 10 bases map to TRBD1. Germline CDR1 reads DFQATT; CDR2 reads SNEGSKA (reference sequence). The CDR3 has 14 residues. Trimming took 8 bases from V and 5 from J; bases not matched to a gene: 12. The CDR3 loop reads CSTDSGTGANEQYF. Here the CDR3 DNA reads TGCAGTACCGACTCCGGGACAGGGGCTAACGAGCAGTACTTC.